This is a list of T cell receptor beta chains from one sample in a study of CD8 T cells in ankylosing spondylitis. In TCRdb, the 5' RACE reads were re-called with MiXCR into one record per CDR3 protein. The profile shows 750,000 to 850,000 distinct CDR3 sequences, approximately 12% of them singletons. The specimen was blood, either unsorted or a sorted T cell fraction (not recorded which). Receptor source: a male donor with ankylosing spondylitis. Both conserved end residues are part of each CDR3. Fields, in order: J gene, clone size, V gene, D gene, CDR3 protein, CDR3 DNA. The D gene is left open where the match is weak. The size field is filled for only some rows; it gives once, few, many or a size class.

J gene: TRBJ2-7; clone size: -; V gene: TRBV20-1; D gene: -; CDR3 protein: CSARTGDASYEQYF; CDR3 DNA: TGCAGTGCTAGAACGGGGGACGCCTCCTACGAGCAGTACTTC
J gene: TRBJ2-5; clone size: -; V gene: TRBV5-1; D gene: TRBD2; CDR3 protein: CASSLEQAGAQYF; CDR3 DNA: TGCGCCAGCAGCTTGGAACAAGCGGGGGCCCAGTACTTC
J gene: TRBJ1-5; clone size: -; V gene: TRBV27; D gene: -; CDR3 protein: CASSASNQPQHF; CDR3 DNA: TGTGCCAGCTCGGCGAGCAATCAGCCCCAGCATTTT
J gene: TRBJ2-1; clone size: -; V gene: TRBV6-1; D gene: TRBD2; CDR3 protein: CASSALAAYNEQFF; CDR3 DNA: TGTGCCAGCAGCGCACTAGCGGCCTACAATGAGCAGTTCTTC
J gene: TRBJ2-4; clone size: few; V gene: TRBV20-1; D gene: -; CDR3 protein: CSARDLPLGGKNIQYF; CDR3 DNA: TGCAGTGCTAGAGATCTGCCACTCGGAGGCAAAAACATTCAGTACTTC
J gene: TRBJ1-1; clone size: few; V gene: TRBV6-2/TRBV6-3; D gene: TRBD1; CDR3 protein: CASSYLMGQVVEAFF; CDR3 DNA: TGTGCCAGCAGTTACCTTATGGGACAGGTTGTTGAAGCTTTCTTT
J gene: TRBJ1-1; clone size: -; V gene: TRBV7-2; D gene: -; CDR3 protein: CASSLGGPVYTEAFF; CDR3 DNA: TGTGCCAGCAGCTTAGGCGGCCCAGTATACACTGAAGCTTTCTTT
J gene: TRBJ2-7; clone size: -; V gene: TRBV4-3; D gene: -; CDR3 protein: CASSQSITAYEQYF; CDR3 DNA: TGCGCCAGCAGCCAATCGATCACCGCCTACGAGCAGTACTTC
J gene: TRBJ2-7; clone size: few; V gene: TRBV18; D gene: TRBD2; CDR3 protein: CASSPTASGNEQYF; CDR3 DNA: TGTGCCAGCTCACCTACGGCTAGCGGCAACGAGCAGTACTTC
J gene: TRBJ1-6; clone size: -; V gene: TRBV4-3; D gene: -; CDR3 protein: CASSQHRDPGLSPLHF; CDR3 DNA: TGCGCCAGCAGCCAGCACCGGGATCCAGGATTGTCACCCCTCCACTTT
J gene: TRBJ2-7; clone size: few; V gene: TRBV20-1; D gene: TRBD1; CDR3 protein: CSTPGQQYEQYF; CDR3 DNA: TGCAGTACGCCGGGACAGCAATACGAGCAGTACTTC
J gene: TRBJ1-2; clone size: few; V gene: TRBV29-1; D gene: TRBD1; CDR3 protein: CSVGDSTNYGYTF; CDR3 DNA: TGCAGCGTTGGGGACAGCACTAACTATGGCTACACCTTC
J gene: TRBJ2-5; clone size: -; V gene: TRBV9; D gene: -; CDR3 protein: CASSVGQGPETQYF; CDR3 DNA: TGTGCCAGCAGCGTAGGGCAGGGCCCAGAGACCCAGTACTTC
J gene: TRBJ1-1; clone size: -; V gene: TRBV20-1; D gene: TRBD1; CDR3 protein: CTAMTGSDTEAIF; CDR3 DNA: TGCACTGCGATGACAGGGTCTGACACTGAAGCTATCTTT
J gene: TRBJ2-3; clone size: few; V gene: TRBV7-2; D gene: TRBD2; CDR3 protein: CASSYGGAADTQYF; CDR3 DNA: TGTGCCAGCAGCTACGGGGGGGCAGCAGATACGCAGTATTTT
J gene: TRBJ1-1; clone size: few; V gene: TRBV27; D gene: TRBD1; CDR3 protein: CASSSHGTENTEAFF; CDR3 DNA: TGTGCCAGCAGTTCCCACGGGACAGAAAACACTGAAGCTTTCTTT
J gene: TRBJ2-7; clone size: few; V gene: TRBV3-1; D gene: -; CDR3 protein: CASSQFDSYYEQYF; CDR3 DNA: TGTGCCAGCAGCCAATTTGACAGTTACTACGAGCAGTACTTC
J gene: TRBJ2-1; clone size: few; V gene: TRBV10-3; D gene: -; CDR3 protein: CAISESSNINEQFF; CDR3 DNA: TGTGCCATCAGTGAGTCATCGAACATCAATGAGCAGTTCTTC
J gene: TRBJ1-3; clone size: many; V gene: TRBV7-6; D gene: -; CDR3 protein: CASSPNRAGNTIYF; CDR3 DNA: TGTGCCAGCAGCCCAAACAGGGCTGGAAACACCATATATTTT
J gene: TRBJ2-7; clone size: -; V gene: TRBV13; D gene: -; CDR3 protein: CASSLVRGSLIYEQYF; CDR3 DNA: TGTGCCAGCAGCTTAGTTCGAGGGAGCCTGATCTACGAGCAGTACTTC
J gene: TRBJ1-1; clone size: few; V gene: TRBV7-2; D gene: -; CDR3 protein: CASSPRTVRAFF; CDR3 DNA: TGTGCCAGCAGCCCCCGCACAGTGCGTGCTTTCTTT
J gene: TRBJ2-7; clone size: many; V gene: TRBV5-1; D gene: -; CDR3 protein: CASSLEGYEQYF; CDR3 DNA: TGCGCCAGCAGCTTGGAGGGGTACGAGCAGTACTTC
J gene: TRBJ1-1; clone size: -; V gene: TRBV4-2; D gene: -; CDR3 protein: CASSQVTGTEAFF; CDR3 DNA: TGTGCCAGCAGCCAAGTGACGGGGACTGAAGCTTTCTTT
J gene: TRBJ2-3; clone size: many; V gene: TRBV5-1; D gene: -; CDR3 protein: CASSLVDSTDTQYF; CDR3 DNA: TGCGCCAGCAGCTTGGTGGACAGCACAGATACGCAGTATTTT
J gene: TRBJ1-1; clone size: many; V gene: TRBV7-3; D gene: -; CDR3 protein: CASSLNSYTEAFF; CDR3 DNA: TGTGCCAGCAGCTTAAACAGCTACACTGAAGCTTTCTTT
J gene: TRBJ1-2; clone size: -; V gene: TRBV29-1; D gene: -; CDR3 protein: CSVATVYGYTF; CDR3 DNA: TGCAGCGTCGCCACAGTGTATGGCTACACCTTC
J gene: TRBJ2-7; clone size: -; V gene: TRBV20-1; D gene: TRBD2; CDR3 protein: CSARGVTSGSIEQYF; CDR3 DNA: TGCAGTGCTAGAGGAGTTACTAGCGGGAGTATTGAGCAGTACTTC
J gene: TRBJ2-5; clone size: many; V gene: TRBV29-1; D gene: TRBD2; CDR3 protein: CSVETSPEETQYF; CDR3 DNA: TGCAGCGTGGAGACTAGCCCAGAAGAGACCCAGTACTTC
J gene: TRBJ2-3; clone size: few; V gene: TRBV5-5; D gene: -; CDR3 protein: CASSWMDTQYF; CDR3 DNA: TGTGCCAGCAGCTGGATGGATACGCAGTATTTT
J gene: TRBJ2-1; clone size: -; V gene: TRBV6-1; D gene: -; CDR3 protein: CASSRGTVNEQFF; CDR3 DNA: TGTGCCAGCAGTCGCGGGACAGTCAATGAGCAGTTCTTC
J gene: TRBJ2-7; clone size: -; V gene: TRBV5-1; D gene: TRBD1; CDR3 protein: CTSSTATGGYEQYF; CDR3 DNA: TGCACCAGCAGCACCGCGACAGGGGGCTACGAGCAGTACTTC
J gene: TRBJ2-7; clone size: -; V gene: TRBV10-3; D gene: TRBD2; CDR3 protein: CAISALAGGAYEQYF; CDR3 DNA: TGTGCCATCAGTGCTCTAGCGGGGGGCGCCTACGAGCAGTACTTC
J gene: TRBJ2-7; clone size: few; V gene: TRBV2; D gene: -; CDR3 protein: CASRVVSYEQYF; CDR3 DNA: TGTGCCAGCAGAGTCGTTTCCTACGAGCAGTACTTC
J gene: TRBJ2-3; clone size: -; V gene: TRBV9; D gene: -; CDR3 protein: CASSVEGNTQYF; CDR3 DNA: TGTGCCAGCAGCGTAGAAGGAAATACGCAGTATTTT
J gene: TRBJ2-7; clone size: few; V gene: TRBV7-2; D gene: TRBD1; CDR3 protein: CASSSRQGAGEQYF; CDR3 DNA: TGTGCCAGCAGCTCTCGACAGGGGGCAGGCGAGCAGTACTTC
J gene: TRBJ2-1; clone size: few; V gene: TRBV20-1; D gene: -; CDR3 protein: CSARGAILYNEQFF; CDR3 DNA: TGCAGTGCTAGAGGAGCTATACTATACAATGAGCAGTTCTTC
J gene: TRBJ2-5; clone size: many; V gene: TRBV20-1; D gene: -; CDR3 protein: CSARGPWASQETQYF; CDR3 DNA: TGCAGTGCTAGAGGCCCCTGGGCTAGCCAAGAGACCCAGTACTTC
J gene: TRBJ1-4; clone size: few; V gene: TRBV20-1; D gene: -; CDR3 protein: CSARAGSFYEKLFF; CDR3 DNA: TGCAGTGCCAGAGCAGGGAGCTTTTATGAAAAACTGTTTTTT
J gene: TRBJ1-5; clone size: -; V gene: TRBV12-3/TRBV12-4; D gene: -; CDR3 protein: CASSSRVGNQPQHF; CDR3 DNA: TGTGCCAGCAGTTCGCGTGTCGGCAATCAGCCCCAGCATTTT
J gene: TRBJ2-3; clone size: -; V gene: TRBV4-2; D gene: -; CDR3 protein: CASSPPGKAASTDTQYF; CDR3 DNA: TGTGCCAGCAGCCCGCCGGGAAAAGCAGCTAGCACAGATACGCAGTATTTT